This T cell receptor (beta chain) derives from a study of Ad26.COV2.S vaccination and SARS-CoV-2 variants. Study observations and caveats: Ad26.COV2.S recipients had broader spike-specific TCRs (P = 0.0014).

Treatment described: about 20 received Ad26.COV2.S at low or high dose, single or two shots; about 5 received placebo; per-sample allocation not given. Specimen acquisition occurred on day 63 following the initial vaccine or placebo injection. An adult of 18-55 years in Boston served as donor. Of note for this clone: Its antigen remains unidentified.

V shed 1 base and J shed 5 bases, with 7 bases lying between them. Looked up from germline, CDR1 is GTSNPN and CDR2 is SVGIG (reference sequence). The CDR3 loop spans 12 amino acids. The assay was immunoSEQ multiplex PCR, and TCRdb's table has in-frame clones only and misses some. The sample contains hundreds of thousands of clones, 89% of which appear only once. This chain uses TRBV30 with TRBJ2-3, with no clear D. This material consisted of peripheral blood, taken in a trial of Ad26.COV2.S vaccine versus placebo. The TCR originated in a person between 18 and 60 years old who received the Ad26.COV2.S COVID-19 vaccine or a placebo. This CDR3 reads CAWSESRDTQYF. The CDR3 coding sequence is TGTGCCTGGAGTGAATCGAGAGATACGCAGTATTTT.